This is a list of T cell receptor beta chains from one sample in a study of glioma-infiltrating T cells. One entry per CDR3 protein, called by TCRdb with MiXCR from the multiplex PCR reads. Of roughly 350,000 distinct CDR3 sequences listed, roughly two fifths are singletons. The sequenced material came from glioma tissue, nonneoplastic brain tissue, or PBMCs (not recorded which). The origin of the receptors is a human donor with low-grade glioma or glioblastoma, undergoing nonglioma brain surgery, or in good health (not recorded which). The CDR3 runs from the conserved cysteine through the conserved F or W. A D gene is named only where the DNA matches it firmly. Only some rows state a clone size, as once, few, many or a class for expanded clones.

v_call: TRBV19; clone_size: -; j_call: TRBJ1-5; d_call: -; cdr3_aa: CASSTPLTDSNQPQHF; cdr3_nt: TGTGCCAGTAGTACACCCCTGACAGATAGCAATCAGCCCCAGCATTTT
v_call: TRBV7-6; clone_size: -; j_call: TRBJ2-1; d_call: -; cdr3_aa: CASSLNVGFGEGNEQFF; cdr3_nt: TGTGCTAGCAGCTTGAATGTAGGATTCGGAGAGGGCAATGAGCAGTTCTTC
v_call: TRBV7-2; clone_size: many; j_call: TRBJ1-6; d_call: -; cdr3_aa: CASSPGDRRNSPLHF; cdr3_nt: TGTGCCAGCAGCCCGGGGGACCGAAGAAATTCACCCCTCCACTTT
v_call: TRBV6-1; clone_size: many; j_call: TRBJ2-7; d_call: TRBD1; cdr3_aa: CASTATGGYEQYF; cdr3_nt: TGTGCCAGTACTGCGACAGGGGGCTACGAGCAGTACTTC
v_call: TRBV6-1; clone_size: many; j_call: TRBJ2-1; d_call: -; cdr3_aa: CASLAGTSYNEQFF; cdr3_nt: TGTGCCAGCCTGGCCGGGACCTCCTACAATGAGCAGTTCTTC
v_call: TRBV20-1; clone_size: few; j_call: TRBJ2-7; d_call: -; cdr3_aa: CSARALAMEYF; cdr3_nt: TGCAGTGCTAGGGCGCTGGCGATGGAGTACTTC
v_call: TRBV7-6; clone_size: -; j_call: TRBJ2-2; d_call: -; cdr3_aa: CASSLTGSWELLF; cdr3_nt: TGTGCCAGCAGCTTAACAGGATCTTGGGAGCTGCTTTTT
v_call: TRBV20-1; clone_size: many; j_call: TRBJ1-1; d_call: -; cdr3_aa: CSAFGNRRTEAFF; cdr3_nt: TGCAGTGCCTTCGGGAACAGGCGCACTGAAGCTTTCTTT
v_call: TRBV28; clone_size: few; j_call: TRBJ1-2; d_call: -; cdr3_aa: CASSLEPWGANYGYTF; cdr3_nt: TGTGCCAGCAGTTTAGAGCCGTGGGGGGCGAACTATGGCTACACCTTC
v_call: TRBV24-1; clone_size: many; j_call: TRBJ2-7; d_call: -; cdr3_aa: CATSDPSRDNSYEQYF; cdr3_nt: TGTGCCACCAGTGACCCAAGCCGGGACAACTCCTACGAGCAGTACTTC
v_call: TRBV11-1; clone_size: -; j_call: TRBJ2-3; d_call: -; cdr3_aa: CASSFHRLSPTDTQYF; cdr3_nt: TGTGCCAGCAGCTTCCACAGGTTGTCGCCCACAGATACGCAGTATTTT
v_call: TRBV12-3/TRBV12-4; clone_size: -; j_call: TRBJ1-2; d_call: -; cdr3_aa: CASELKGRGGYTF; cdr3_nt: TGTGCCTCCGAATTAAAAGGGAGAGGTGGCTACACCTTC
v_call: TRBV5-1; clone_size: -; j_call: TRBJ1-6; d_call: TRBD1; cdr3_aa: CASSLDRVTNSPLHF; cdr3_nt: TGCGCCAGCAGTTTGGACAGGGTTACTAATTCACCCCTCCACTTT
v_call: TRBV28; clone_size: -; j_call: TRBJ1-5; d_call: -; cdr3_aa: CARSLTDYSNQPQHF; cdr3_nt: TGTGCCAGGAGCCTGACCGATTATAGCAATCAGCCCCAGCATTTT
v_call: TRBV20-1; clone_size: -; j_call: TRBJ2-4; d_call: TRBD2; cdr3_aa: CSAHRTSGMAKNIQYF; cdr3_nt: TGCAGTGCACACAGGACTAGCGGTATGGCCAAAAACATTCAGTACTTC
v_call: TRBV7-2; clone_size: few; j_call: TRBJ2-1; d_call: -; cdr3_aa: CASSSEYNEQFF; cdr3_nt: TGTGCCAGCAGCTCGGAGTACAATGAGCAGTTCTTC
v_call: TRBV7-2; clone_size: -; j_call: TRBJ2-3; d_call: TRBD2; cdr3_aa: CASSLLTSGSAADTQYF; cdr3_nt: TGTGCCAGCAGCTTACTGACTAGCGGGAGTGCTGCAGATACGCAGTATTTT
v_call: TRBV5-1; clone_size: -; j_call: TRBJ2-5; d_call: -; cdr3_aa: CASSLNTGGNGETQYF; cdr3_nt: TGCGCCAGCAGCCTCAACACTGGTGGGAACGGGGAGACCCAGTACTTC
v_call: TRBV19; clone_size: few; j_call: TRBJ2-2; d_call: -; cdr3_aa: CASSISGHTGELFF; cdr3_nt: TGTGCCAGTAGTATCTCAGGCCACACCGGGGAGCTGTTTTTT
v_call: TRBV27; clone_size: -; j_call: TRBJ1-1; d_call: TRBD1; cdr3_aa: CASNFLGDRGPAEAFF; cdr3_nt: TGTGCCAGCAATTTTCTTGGGGACAGGGGGCCGGCTGAAGCTTTCTTT
v_call: TRBV7-8; clone_size: -; j_call: TRBJ2-7; d_call: TRBD2; cdr3_aa: CASSFSGPSSYEQYF; cdr3_nt: TGTGCCAGCAGCTTTAGCGGGCCCAGCTCCTACGAGCAGTACTTC
v_call: TRBV20-1; clone_size: few; j_call: TRBJ2-1; d_call: TRBD2; cdr3_aa: CSVLAGSYNEQFF; cdr3_nt: TGCAGTGTTCTAGCGGGGTCCTACAATGAGCAGTTCTTC
v_call: TRBV20-1; clone_size: many; j_call: TRBJ2-1; d_call: -; cdr3_aa: CSASSGNYNEQFF; cdr3_nt: TGCAGTGCAAGTAGCGGTAATTACAATGAGCAGTTCTTC
v_call: TRBV20-1; clone_size: few; j_call: TRBJ2-7; d_call: TRBD2; cdr3_aa: CSPESASGSNHEQYF; cdr3_nt: TGCAGCCCTGAGTCGGCTAGCGGGAGTAACCACGAGCAGTACTTC
v_call: TRBV7-2; clone_size: -; j_call: TRBJ2-2; d_call: TRBD2; cdr3_aa: CASSPGLAGGSGELFF; cdr3_nt: TGTGCCAGCAGCCCGGGACTAGCGGGAGGCTCCGGGGAGCTGTTTTTT
v_call: TRBV28; clone_size: -; j_call: TRBJ2-1; d_call: -; cdr3_aa: CASSPRPRSDQFF; cdr3_nt: TGTGCCAGCAGTCCACGCCCGAGGAGTGACCAGTTCTTC
v_call: TRBV4-1; clone_size: once; j_call: TRBJ1-5; d_call: TRBD1; cdr3_aa: CASSQETGGSTDTQHF; cdr3_nt: TGCGCCAGCAGCCAAGAGACAGGGGGATCCACAGATACGCAGCATTTT
v_call: TRBV20-1; clone_size: few; j_call: TRBJ2-7; d_call: -; cdr3_aa: CSARVGPSYEQYF; cdr3_nt: TGCAGTGCTAGAGTCGGACCTTCCTACGAGCAGTACTTC
v_call: TRBV20-1; clone_size: few; j_call: TRBJ2-1; d_call: TRBD2; cdr3_aa: CRAGGEDGNEQFF; cdr3_nt: TGCAGGGCCGGGGGGGAGGACGGCAATGAGCAGTTCTTC
v_call: TRBV19; clone_size: many; j_call: TRBJ2-1; d_call: -; cdr3_aa: CASSQGSSYNEQFF; cdr3_nt: TGTGCCAGCTCGCAGGGGAGCTCCTACAATGAGCAGTTCTTC
v_call: TRBV10-2; clone_size: once; j_call: TRBJ2-1; d_call: -; cdr3_aa: CATMVALGEQFF; cdr3_nt: TGTGCCACCATGGTCGCGCTTGGCGAGCAGTTCTTC
v_call: TRBV28; clone_size: -; j_call: TRBJ2-1; d_call: TRBD1; cdr3_aa: CASSRLQGPRTINKQFF; cdr3_nt: TGTGCCAGCAGTAGGTTACAGGGGCCCCGTACAATCAATAAGCAGTTCTTC
v_call: TRBV10-3; clone_size: -; j_call: TRBJ2-3; d_call: -; cdr3_aa: CAIRDSKGADTQYF; cdr3_nt: TGTGCCATCAGGGACTCCAAAGGGGCAGATACGCAGTATTTT
v_call: TRBV27; clone_size: few; j_call: TRBJ2-7; d_call: TRBD1; cdr3_aa: CASSLLPGGSYEQYF; cdr3_nt: TGTGCCAGCAGTTTACTACCAGGGGGCTCCTACGAGCAGTACTTC
v_call: TRBV6-1; clone_size: many; j_call: TRBJ2-3; d_call: TRBD1; cdr3_aa: CASSEIWTGPTDTQYF; cdr3_nt: TGTGCCAGCAGTGAAATTTGGACAGGGCCCACAGATACGCAGTATTTT
v_call: TRBV28; clone_size: few; j_call: TRBJ1-5; d_call: -; cdr3_aa: CASSLPGEGSNQPQHF; cdr3_nt: TGTGCCAGCAGTTTACCAGGGGAAGGCAGCAATCAGCCCCAGCATTTT
v_call: TRBV28; clone_size: many; j_call: TRBJ1-1; d_call: TRBD1; cdr3_aa: CASRLTTGYTEAFF; cdr3_nt: TGTGCCAGCAGACTTACGACAGGGTACACTGAAGCTTTCTTT
v_call: TRBV4-2; clone_size: -; j_call: TRBJ2-7; d_call: -; cdr3_aa: CASSQDLSPGSEQYF; cdr3_nt: TGTGCCAGCAGCCAAGATTTGTCTCCCGGGTCCGAGCAGTACTTC
v_call: TRBV10-3; clone_size: -; j_call: TRBJ1-2; d_call: -; cdr3_aa: CAVSETAAGSWGYTF; cdr3_nt: TGTGCCGTCAGTGAGACTGCGGCCGGATCTTGGGGCTACACCTTC
v_call: TRBV28; clone_size: -; j_call: TRBJ2-3; d_call: TRBD1; cdr3_aa: CASSLSGTGPIDTQYF; cdr3_nt: TGTGCCAGCAGTTTATCAGGGACAGGGCCCATAGATACGCAGTATTTT
v_call: TRBV29-1; clone_size: -; j_call: TRBJ2-7; d_call: -; cdr3_aa: CSIGEVYEQYF; cdr3_nt: TGCAGCATCGGGGAGGTCTACGAGCAGTACTTC
v_call: TRBV5-4; clone_size: -; j_call: TRBJ2-7; d_call: TRBD1; cdr3_aa: CASSFRDRGDYEQYF; cdr3_nt: TGTGCCAGCAGTTTCCGGGACAGGGGTGACTACGAGCAGTACTTC
v_call: TRBV27; clone_size: many; j_call: TRBJ2-3; d_call: TRBD1; cdr3_aa: CASSPLIGQAEDTQYF; cdr3_nt: TGTGCCAGCAGTCCGCTCATCGGACAGGCAGAAGATACGCAGTATTTT
v_call: TRBV24-1; clone_size: -; j_call: TRBJ1-5; d_call: TRBD1; cdr3_aa: CATSDFPTDRTQPQHF; cdr3_nt: TGTGCCACCAGTGATTTCCCGACGGACAGGACTCAGCCCCAGCATTTT
v_call: TRBV7-2; clone_size: -; j_call: TRBJ2-1; d_call: -; cdr3_aa: CASSLAEDIERFF; cdr3_nt: TGTGCCAGCAGCTTAGCGGAAGATATTGAGCGGTTCTTC
v_call: TRBV4-1; clone_size: -; j_call: TRBJ2-7; d_call: -; cdr3_aa: CASSQALQGSYEQYF; cdr3_nt: TGCGCCAGCAGCCAAGCCTTACAGGGTTCCTACGAGCAGTACTTC
v_call: TRBV12-3/TRBV12-4; clone_size: -; j_call: TRBJ2-3; d_call: TRBD2; cdr3_aa: CASREGGSYTQYF; cdr3_nt: TGTGCCAGCCGGGAGGGCGGGAGTTATACGCAGTATTTT
v_call: TRBV2; clone_size: -; j_call: TRBJ2-5; d_call: -; cdr3_aa: CASRQGRDSETKYF; cdr3_nt: TGTGCCAGCAGACAAGGACGGGATTCGGAGACCAAGTACTTC
v_call: TRBV5-1; clone_size: -; j_call: TRBJ2-7; d_call: TRBD1; cdr3_aa: CASSDYNRGTHEQYF; cdr3_nt: TGCGCCAGCAGCGACTATAACAGGGGGACCCACGAGCAGTACTTC
v_call: TRBV28; clone_size: -; j_call: TRBJ2-3; d_call: -; cdr3_aa: CASSFGGRQPQQYSTDTQYF; cdr3_nt: TGTGCCAGCAGTTTCGGAGGCAGACAGCCCCAGCAGTATAGCACAGATACGCAGTATTTT
v_call: TRBV6-1; clone_size: many; j_call: TRBJ1-6; d_call: TRBD1; cdr3_aa: CASRDRASYNSPLHF; cdr3_nt: TGTGCCAGCAGGGACAGGGCTTCCTATAATTCACCCCTCCACTTT
v_call: TRBV6-5; clone_size: -; j_call: TRBJ1-5; d_call: TRBD1; cdr3_aa: CASSCPGTGYSNQPQHF; cdr3_nt: TGTGCCAGCAGTTGCCCGGGGACAGGCTATAGCAATCAGCCCCAGCATTTT
v_call: TRBV4-2; clone_size: -; j_call: TRBJ2-5; d_call: -; cdr3_aa: CASSQDPSGRAGTQYF; cdr3_nt: TGTGCCAGCAGCCAAGATCCGTCGGGCAGGGCAGGGACCCAGTACTTC
v_call: TRBV20-1; clone_size: -; j_call: TRBJ1-3; d_call: TRBD1; cdr3_aa: CSAYDRGSGNTVYF; cdr3_nt: TGCAGTGCTTATGACAGGGGCTCTGGAAACACCGTATATTTT
v_call: TRBV7-2; clone_size: many; j_call: TRBJ2-3; d_call: -; cdr3_aa: CASSFSTSDTQYF; cdr3_nt: TGTGCCAGCAGCTTCAGCACATCAGATACGCAGTATTTT
v_call: TRBV28; clone_size: few; j_call: TRBJ2-7; d_call: TRBD2; cdr3_aa: CASSPPGLAREYF; cdr3_nt: TGTGCCAGCAGTCCCCCGGGACTAGCGAGGGAGTACTTC